A selection of T cell receptor beta chains follows, all from one sample in a study of shared clonotypes between healthy human individuals. Repertoires were generated with immunoSEQ multiplex PCR, while TCRdb's copy carries only in-frame clones and drops some. The sample has about 2.4 million clones, 80% to 95% seen once. The material sequenced was naive CD4+ T cells from PBMCs. These TCRs come from a man aged 18 to 35 in good health. Some clones in this sample may be carry-over from other donors' samples. The CDR3 runs from the conserved cysteine through the conserved F or W. A D gene is named only where the DNA matches it firmly. Only part of the rows carry a size: once, few, many, or a class if the clone is expanded.

j_call	v_call	d_call	clone_size	cdr3_aa	cdr3_nt
TRBJ2-3	TRBV11-2	NA	NA	CASSPSGQHTQYF	TGTGCCAGCAGCCCAAGTGGGCAGCATACGCAGTATTTT
TRBJ2-7	TRBV9	NA	NA	CASSATGANYEQYF	TGTGCCAGCAGCGCTACCGGGGCCAACTACGAGCAGTACTTC
TRBJ2-1	TRBV7-6	TRBD2	NA	CASSLSSGSLNEQFF	TGTGCCAGCAGCTTATCCAGCGGGAGTCTCAATGAGCAGTTCTTC
TRBJ2-7	TRBV5-4	TRBD1	NA	CASSAQGAGEQYF	TGTGCCAGCAGCGCGCAGGGGGCCGGCGAGCAGTACTTC
TRBJ2-6	TRBV15	TRBD1	NA	CASSRRLDRDVLTF	TGTGCCAGCAGTCGGAGGTTGGACAGGGACGTCCTGACTTTC
TRBJ2-7	TRBV19	NA	NA	CASSIVRASGSGTYEQYF	TGTGCCAGTAGTATTGTTCGTGCCTCGGGATCGGGGACCTACGAGCAGTACTTC
TRBJ2-1	TRBV7-6	TRBD2	once	CASSLGLAGSYNEQFF	TGTGCCAGCAGCCTCGGACTAGCAGGCTCCTACAATGAGCAGTTCTTC
TRBJ1-2	TRBV28	NA	NA	CASGRHYGYTF	TGTGCCAGCGGCCGGCACTATGGCTACACCTTC
TRBJ2-1	TRBV5-1	TRBD2	NA	CASSLVLAGVYNEQFF	TGCGCCAGCAGCTTGGTCCTAGCGGGAGTCTACAATGAGCAGTTCTTC
TRBJ2-7	TRBV28	TRBD2	once	CASSLGASGFYEQYF	TGTGCCAGCAGTTTGGGGGCTAGCGGGTTTTACGAGCAGTACTTC
TRBJ2-3	TRBV7-8	TRBD2	NA	CASSPLTSGSTDTQYF	TGTGCCAGCAGCCCGTTGACTAGCGGGAGCACAGATACGCAGTATTTT
TRBJ1-4	TRBV28	NA	NA	CASSGVGQSGEKLFF	TGTGCCAGCAGTGGGGTGGGACAATCTGGGGAAAAACTGTTTTTT
TRBJ2-3	TRBV28	TRBD2	NA	CASSPSGRGPDTQYF	TGTGCCAGCAGCCCCAGCGGGAGGGGGCCAGATACGCAGTATTTT
TRBJ1-2	TRBV28	NA	NA	CASSSLAREVGGYTF	TGTGCCAGCAGTTCCCTTGCCCGGGAGGTAGGCGGCTACACCTTC
TRBJ2-6	TRBV7-2	NA	NA	CASSLEGLGSLTF	TGTGCCAGCAGCTTAGAAGGGTTAGGCAGTCTAACTTTC
TRBJ2-1	TRBV4-1	NA	NA	CASSQGLGNEQFF	TGCGCCAGCAGCCAAGGGCTCGGCAATGAGCAGTTCTTC
TRBJ1-1	TRBV6-5	NA	NA	CASSLNIDFAEAFF	TGTGCCAGCAGCCTGAATATAGATTTCGCTGAAGCTTTCTTT
TRBJ2-7	TRBV28	NA	NA	CASSPGTYRSYEQYF	TGTGCCAGCAGTCCAGGGACGTATCGGTCCTACGAGCAGTACTTC
TRBJ2-1	TRBV19	TRBD2	NA	CASSLAESSYNEQFF	TGTGCCAGTAGTCTAGCGGAGAGCTCCTACAATGAGCAGTTCTTC
TRBJ2-2	TRBV6-5	NA	NA	CASGGQITGELFF	TGTGCCAGCGGTGGTCAGATTACCGGGGAGCTGTTTTTT
TRBJ1-3	TRBV30	NA	NA	CAWSVASGNTIYF	TGTGCCTGGAGTGTTGCCTCTGGAAACACCATATATTTT
TRBJ1-1	TRBV13	NA	NA	CASSFQGLNTEAFF	TGTGCCAGCAGCTTCCAGGGCTTGAACACTGAAGCTTTCTTT
TRBJ2-7	TRBV30	TRBD1	NA	CAWSQPTGSPYEQYF	TGTGCCTGGAGTCAACCGACAGGGTCTCCCTACGAGCAGTACTTT
TRBJ2-3	TRBV29-1	TRBD2	once	CSVRHGLAPPDTQYF	TGCAGCGTCAGACACGGACTAGCCCCCCCAGATACGCAGTATTTT
TRBJ2-7	TRBV7-9	NA	NA	CASSLQPLGEQYF	TGTGCCAGCAGCTTGCAGCCTCTAGGCGAGCAGTACTTC
TRBJ1-1	TRBV14	TRBD1	NA	CASSQWTGVGTEAFF	TGTGCCAGCAGCCAGTGGACAGGGGTGGGCACTGAAGCTTTCTTT
TRBJ2-2	TRBV19	NA	once	CASKERITGELFF	TGTGCCAGTAAGGAACGGATCACCGGGGAGCTGTTTTTT
TRBJ2-1	TRBV5-1	NA	NA	CASSPMGLGNNEQFF	TGCGCCAGCAGCCCTATGGGACTGGGAAACAATGAGCAGTTCTTC
TRBJ2-3	TRBV7-9	NA	NA	CASSPLATDTQYF	TGTGCCAGCAGCCCCCTCGCCACAGATACGCAGTATTTT
TRBJ2-5	TRBV19	NA	NA	CASSLRQGGPQTQYF	TGTGCCAGTAGTCTCCGCCAGGGGGGGCCCCAGACCCAGTACTTC
TRBJ2-1	TRBV11-3	NA	once	CASSLGGSIDEQFF	TGTGCCAGCAGCTTAGGAGGGAGTATTGATGAGCAGTTCTTC
TRBJ1-1	TRBV6-1	NA	NA	CASSESRGRPVAEAFF	TGTGCCAGCAGTGAATCTCGGGGGCGCCCCGTTGCTGAAGCTTTCTTT
TRBJ1-1	TRBV9	TRBD1	NA	CASSVDRDRGLSEAFF	TGTGCCAGCAGCGTAGACCGGGACAGGGGTCTGTCTGAAGCTTTCTTT
TRBJ2-3	TRBV5-5	NA	NA	CASSSYRDGDTQYF	TGTGCCAGCAGCTCCTATCGGGACGGAGATACGCAGTATTTT
TRBJ1-3	TRBV28	NA	NA	CASTPRVDRNTIYF	TGTGCCAGCACTCCGAGGGTTGACCGAAACACCATATATTTT
TRBJ2-3	TRBV5-1	NA	NA	CASSVAGVRATDTQYF	TGCGCCAGCAGCGTGGCAGGGGTACGGGCCACAGATACGCAGTATTTT
TRBJ1-1	TRBV5-1	TRBD1	NA	CASSLPGQGDKAFF	TGCGCCAGCAGCCTACCCGGACAGGGGGACAAAGCTTTCTTT
TRBJ2-7	TRBV5-1	TRBD2	NA	CASSPGTSGQGLTYEQYF	TGCGCCAGCAGCCCAGGAACTAGCGGGCAGGGGTTAACCTACGAGCAGTACTTC
TRBJ2-3	TRBV30	NA	NA	CAWSVLSGFGTDTQYF	TGTGCCTGGAGTGTTTTATCAGGGTTCGGCACAGATACGCAGTATTTT
TRBJ2-2	TRBV19	NA	NA	CASSMGPTWSGELFF	TGTGCCAGTAGTATGGGCCCTACGTGGTCCGGGGAGCTGTTTTTT
TRBJ2-7	TRBV10-3	TRBD2	NA	CAISASGPSSGGTYEQYF	TGTGCCATCAGTGCCTCCGGGCCATCTAGCGGGGGAACCTACGAGCAGTACTTC
TRBJ2-3	TRBV18	TRBD2	NA	CASSPLAGGPWDTQYF	TGTGCCAGCTCACCACTAGCGGGAGGGCCTTGGGATACGCAGTATTTT
TRBJ1-2	TRBV29-1	NA	NA	CSVLRAAGPGYGYTF	TGCAGCGTTCTACGAGCTGCAGGGCCCGGCTATGGCTACACCTTC
TRBJ1-2	TRBV6-1	NA	NA	CASSEVGGRYGYTF	TGTGCCAGCAGTGAAGTCGGAGGCCGCTATGGCTACACCTTC
TRBJ1-5	TRBV27	NA	NA	CASSLGREKPQHF	TGTGCCAGCAGTTTAGGCAGGGAAAAGCCCCAGCATTTT
TRBJ1-2	TRBV4-3	NA	once	CASSQDGSNNYGYTF	TGCGCCAGCAGCCAAGACGGCAGCAATAACTATGGCTACACCTTC
TRBJ2-7	TRBV18	TRBD1	NA	CASSQTVGTEQAYRYF	TGTGCCAGCTCACAGACCGTCGGGACAGAACAAGCCTACCGTTACTTC
TRBJ2-3	TRBV5-1	TRBD1	NA	CASSRGQGALSTDTQYF	TGCGCCAGCAGCAGGGGCCAGGGGGCCCTAAGCACAGATACGCAGTATTTT
TRBJ2-5	TRBV6-1	NA	once	CASEVGVPRETQYF	TGTGCCAGTGAGGTGGGGGTACCAAGGGAGACCCAGTACTTC
TRBJ2-2	TRBV4-1	TRBD2	NA	CASSQGAGRYTGELFF	TGCGCCAGCAGCCAAGGGGCCGGGAGGTACACCGGGGAGCTGTTTTTT
TRBJ2-1	TRBV2	TRBD2	NA	CASKVGLAGGNEQFF	TGTGCCAGCAAGGTCGGGCTAGCGGGAGGGAATGAGCAGTTCTTC
TRBJ2-7	TRBV7-2	TRBD2	NA	CASSLRLAPYEQYF	TGTGCCAGCAGCTTACGACTAGCCCCCTACGAGCAGTACTTC
TRBJ1-2	TRBV18	NA	NA	CASSPGTANYGYTF	TGTGCCAGCTCACCGGGGACGGCAAACTATGGCTACACCTTC
TRBJ1-2	TRBV5-4	NA	NA	CASSLGIFLGGYTF	TGTGCCAGCAGCTTGGGAATCTTTTTGGGAGGCTACACCTTC
TRBJ1-4	TRBV7-2	NA	once	CASSTQGTQTLGELFF	TGTGCCAGCAGCACCCAAGGGACACAGACTTTAGGGGAACTGTTTTTT
TRBJ2-1	TRBV5-6	NA	NA	CASSLWMGSYNEQFF	TGTGCCAGCAGCTTGTGGATGGGATCCTACAATGAGCAGTTCTTC
TRBJ2-2	TRBV5-1	NA	NA	CASSLASNTGELFF	TGCGCCAGCAGCTTGGCCTCTAACACCGGGGAGCTGTTTTTT